This entry describes one TCR beta chain. Antigen: not known. The entry originates in a study of T cell responses to AZD1222 COVID-19 vaccine. Study observations and caveats: It was only a handful of AZD1222 recipients who were seropositive at baseline. A reported finding is that nearly half of spike-specific TCRs target unmutated variant regions. Spike-specific TCR repertoires showed rising breadth and depth after two AZD1222 doses. Repertoires in all cases were sampled only once the peak T cell response had passed.

Germline V gene sequence: CDR1 MDHEN, CDR2 SYDVKM. The CDR3 consists of 14 residues. V lost 1 base and J lost 7; bases outside the gene matches: 5. Sequencing was performed with immunoSEQ multiplex PCR; in TCRdb, only in-frame clones are kept and a portion is missing. Seen here are about 140,000 clones, about 90% observed once, and the top ten hold about 7.5%. The sequence came from an adult who received the MenACWY meningococcal vaccine as a control. The chain links TRBV28 to TRBJ1-2, with 8 bases aligning to TRBD1. Here the sequenced sample was peripheral blood, taken 28 days after the second dose of the MenACWY control vaccine. The CDR3 spells CASSLLARGLGYTF. In DNA form, the CDR3 reads TGTGCCAGCAGTTTATTGGCCAGGGGGCTTGGCTACACCTTC.